These 31 T cell receptor beta chains share one sample of origin, sequenced in a study of Tregs in tolerant kidney transplant recipients. This table comes from immunoSEQ multiplex PCR, and its TCRdb copy is limited to in-frame clones, with some not included. The table lists tens of thousands of clones, more than 80% of them singletons. The sequencing sample was made of Tregs from blood. The origin of the receptors is a human donor in good health.

The rearrangement links TRBV25-1 to TRBJ2-6; 7 bases match TRBD1. CDR1 and CDR2 from the germline V gene are MGHDK and SYGVNS. The CDR3 totals 17 residues. The V segment lost 5 bases and the J segment 0 bases; nucleotides outside the gene matches: 7. The CDR3 loop is CASSSRTGRSGANVLTF. CDR3 in DNA: TGTGCCAGCAGTTCCCGGACAGGCCGCTCTGGGGCCAACGTCCTGACTTTC.

J is TRBJ1-2 and V is TRBV6-4; D call uncertain. Germline CDR1 and CDR2: MRHNA and SNTAGT. The V end was cut by 6 bases, the J end by 7 bases, with 12 bases between. This CDR3 is built from 12 residues. CDR3 sequence (DNA): TGTGCCAGCAGCCCCGGATCGGGTGGCTACACCTTC. Translated: CASSPGSGGYTF.

V and J are TRBV7-9 and TRBJ2-7; 8 bases align to TRBD2. CDR3 size: 16 residues. Germline assignment: CDR1 SEHNR and CDR2 FQNEAQ (reference sequence). V gave up 4 bases and J gave up 5 bases; unmatched junction bases: 13. The CDR3 DNA follows: TGTGCCAGCAGCTCACGGACTAGCCCGATTTCGGACGAGCAGTACTTC. As protein: CASSSRTSPISDEQYF.

V usage is TRBV6-5 and J usage is TRBJ1-1; D ambiguous. Germline V lookup: CDR1 MNHEY, CDR2 SVGAGI. V gave up 0 bases and J gave up 1 base, with 3 bases separating them. The CDR3 is 13 residues long. The CDR3 is CASSYSRNTEAFF. The CDR3 DNA is TGTGCCAGCAGTTACTCGAGGAACACTGAAGCTTTCTTT.

The chain carries TRBV4-2 and TRBJ2-7; perhaps TRBD2 as D (5 bases). V lost 0 bases and J lost 4, with 13 bases in between. There are 15 residues in the CDR3. Germline V lookup: CDR1 LGHNA, CDR2 YNFKEQ. The CDR3 loop is CASSQDATIYYEQYF. As DNA, the CDR3 is TGTGCCAGCAGCCAAGATGCGACTATATATTACGAGCAGTACTTC.

The CDR3 reads CASSLGRTGELFF. The CDR3 region has the DNA TGTGCCAGCAGCTTAGGCCGCACCGGGGAGCTGTTTTTT. V usage is TRBV7-9 and J usage is TRBJ2-2, with D hard to call. CDR1 and CDR2 (germline): SEHNR, FQNEAQ (reference sequence). Trimming cost V 1 base and J 4 bases, with 4 bases left between them. This CDR3 is built from 13 residues.

The chain employs TRBV29-1 and TRBJ2-1; 9 bases map to TRBD1. With 6 bases clipped from V and 1 base from J, the junction kept 13 bases outside the gene matches. The CDR3 loop spans 17 amino acids. Germline CDR1 and CDR2: SQVTM and ANQGSEA. CDR3 coding DNA: TGCAGCGTCCAACTCGGGCCGGGGACAGGGTCCTACAATGAGCAGTTCTTC. Encoded protein: CSVQLGPGTGSYNEQFF.

V gene TRBV5-1 combines with J gene TRBJ1-4; D is perhaps TRBD1 (6 bases). CDR3 length: 13 amino acids. The germline V gene encodes CDR1 SGHRS and CDR2 YFSETQ. Trimming stripped 8 bases from V and 4 bases from J, with 12 bases between. CDR3 bases: TGCGCCAGTAAACAGGGCGATAATGAAAAACTGTTTTTT. This gives the protein CASKQGDNEKLFF.

This chain uses TRBV6-1 with TRBJ1-1; 9 bases are a match to TRBD1. This CDR3 comprises 15 residues. The V gene's germline CDR1 is MNHNS and CDR2 SASEGT. With 0 bases clipped from V and 5 bases from J, the junction kept 4 bases outside the gene matches. The CDR3 DNA follows: TGTGCCAGCAGTGAAGCGACAGGGGGATGGACTGAAGCTTTCTTT. Translating gives CASSEATGGWTEAFF.

The chain employs TRBV5-1 and TRBJ1-1; tentative D call: TRBD1 (6 bases). The CDR3 spans 14 residues. Trimming cost V 6 bases and J 0 bases, with 12 bases left between them. In germline, CDR1 is SGHRS, CDR2 YFSETQ. The DNA for the CDR3 is TGCGCCAGCAAACGGGGGGCCATGAACACTGAAGCTTTCTTT. It translates to CASKRGAMNTEAFF.

The chain uses TRBV6-5 and TRBJ1-6; D remains ambiguous. Germline V gene sequence: CDR1 MNHEY, CDR2 SVGAGI. V was pared by 0 bases and J by 7 bases, with 13 bases between. The CDR3 length is 16 residues. The CDR3 here is CASSYSPRTPNSPLHF. The CDR3 DNA reads TGTGCCAGCAGTTACTCCCCCAGGACCCCCAATTCACCCCTCCACTTT.

The chain combines TRBV2 with TRBJ1-2; D is unclear. CDR3 size: 16 residues. Germline CDR1 and CDR2: SNHLY and FYNNEI. The V and J ends lost 7 bases and 5 bases respectively, with 23 bases between them. DNA for the CDR3: TGTGCCAGCACTAGAAGGACGGTTCCCGCCACATATGGCTACACCTTC. This codes for CASTRRTVPATYGYTF.

The chain carries TRBV7-9 and TRBJ1-2, with no clear D. This CDR3 spans 16 amino acids. Looked up from germline, CDR1 is SEHNR and CDR2 is FQNEAQ (reference sequence). V was trimmed by 5 bases and J by 2 bases, leaving 18 bases between them. The CDR3 DNA sequence: TGTGCCAGCAGCCCACCGGCAGGCCGAATCAACTATGGCTACACCTTC. This translates into CASSPPAGRINYGYTF.

The rearrangement joins TRBV5-1 to TRBJ1-2, with D uncertain. The germline gives CDR1 SGHRS, CDR2 YFSETQ. Trimming pared 0 bases from V and 5 bases from J, leaving 2 bases between. The CDR3 has 11 residues. The CDR3 reads CASSLGYGYTF. Here the CDR3 DNA reads TGCGCCAGCAGCTTGGGGTATGGCTACACCTTC.

V is TRBV6-6 and J is TRBJ1-5, with D maybe TRBD1 (6 bases). With 8 bases removed from V and 0 bases from J, the gap between germline ends came to 11 bases. CDR1 is MNHNY and CDR2 is SVGAGI in the germline V gene (reference sequence). The CDR3 sequence is 14 residues long. CDR3 bases: TGTGCCAGCCGGGGGGCGCGTAGCAATCAGCCCCAGCATTTT. Its translation is CASRGARSNQPQHF.

The chain couples TRBV5-1 to TRBJ2-5; D unresolved. The CDR3 contains 14 residues. V was trimmed by 2 bases and J by 11 bases, leaving 19 bases between them. Germline V gene data show CDR1 as SGHRS and CDR2 as YFSETQ. CDR3 region: CASSFWEPPVAQYF. The CDR3 DNA follows: TGCGCCAGCAGCTTTTGGGAACCACCTGTCGCTCAGTACTTC.

The chain links TRBV7-8 to TRBJ2-7; D not resolved. The germline CDR1 and CDR2 sequences are SGHVS and FQNEAQ. V gave up 4 bases and J gave up 3 bases, with 16 bases separating them. This CDR3 contains 15 residues. The CDR3, as DNA: TGTGCCAGCAGCTGGGTCGGTCTGCAAAACTACGAGCAGTACTTC. Translating it yields CASSWVGLQNYEQYF.

The chain has TRBV5-1 and TRBJ2-7; a possible D gene is TRBD1 (6 bases). V shed 0 bases and J shed 0 bases, with 10 bases lying between them. Per germline, CDR1 SGHRS and CDR2 YFSETQ. This CDR3 region has 15 residues. The CDR3 protein is CASSLGGTTSYEQYF. CDR3 nucleotides: TGCGCCAGCAGCTTGGGTGGGACAACCTCCTACGAGCAGTACTTC.

The chain joins TRBV10-3 to TRBJ2-3; no reliable D call. The CDR3 consists of 13 residues. The germline gives CDR1 ENHRY, CDR2 SYGVKD. Trimming took 8 bases from V and 0 from J, leaving 9 bases between them. This CDR3 is CAIQADSTDTQYF. CDR3 DNA: TGTGCCATCCAGGCGGATAGCACAGATACGCAGTATTTT.

The chain carries TRBV7-2 and TRBJ2-3; a weak D match, TRBD2 (6 bases). The CDR3 spans 15 residues. The ends were cut back, 6 bases at V and 3 bases at J, with 16 bases in the middle. Germline V gives CDR1 SGHTA, CDR2 FQGNSA. CDR3 loop: CASSRMGGWTDTQYF. As DNA, the CDR3 is TGTGCCAGCAGTCGGATGGGAGGCTGGACAGATACGCAGTATTTT.

This clone was seen only once. V and J are TRBV5-8 and TRBJ1-5; TRBD1 matches 11 bases. CDR1 is SGHTS, CDR2 YDEGEE, per germline. The ends lost 0 bases at V and 6 bases at J; junction bases unmatched: 8. The CDR3 covers 17 residues. The CDR3 DNA reads TGTGCCAGCAGCTTGGTACGCGGGACAGGGGGTGGTCAGCCCCAGCATTTT. Translating gives CASSLVRGTGGGQPQHF.

V usage is TRBV10-1 and J usage is TRBJ2-2, with TRBD2 identical over 8 bases. The trim removed 4 bases at V and 5 bases at J, leaving 6 bases unmatched. This CDR3 contains 15 residues. CDR1 is WNHNN and CDR2 is SYGVQD in the germline V gene (reference sequence). The CDR3 bases are TGCGCCAGCAGTGCGGGAGGGCCAGGAACCGGGGAGCTGTTTTTT. As protein: CASSAGGPGTGELFF.

The gene calls are TRBV9 and TRBJ1-5; D ambiguous. Trimming took 2 bases from V and 4 from J, leaving 13 bases between them. This CDR3 has 15 amino acids. CDR1 is SGDLS and CDR2 is YYNGEE in the germline V gene. CDR3 in amino acids: CASSVGGLPNQPQHF. Written as DNA, the CDR3 is TGTGCCAGCAGCGTCGGAGGGCTGCCTAATCAGCCCCAGCATTTT.

This clone was seen just once. This sequence joins TRBV19 and TRBJ1-1, with D unclear. CDR3 length: 13 amino acids. Germline V CDR1 and CDR2: LNHDA, SQIVND (reference sequence). Deletions cut 7 bases from V and 6 bases from J, with 15 bases between. The CDR3 DNA sequence: TGTGCCAGTATTCCCCATGGTGGCGCTGAAGCTTTCTTT. The encoded protein is CASIPHGGAEAFF.

The chain has TRBV6-6 and TRBJ1-1; no reliable D call. CDR1 and CDR2 (germline): MNHNY, SVGAGI (reference sequence). Trimming stripped 10 bases from V and 0 bases from J, with 15 bases between. The CDR3 has 14 residues. DNA of the CDR3: TGTGCCACCCGACCCGAGGCAATGAACACTGAAGCTTTCTTT. It yields the protein CATRPEAMNTEAFF.

This sequence joins TRBV5-6 and TRBJ2-7; 15 nucleotides align to TRBD2. Losses at the gene ends were 0 bases for V and 6 bases for J; bases not matched to a gene: 7. This CDR3 is built from 17 residues. CDR1 is SGHDT and CDR2 is YYEEEE in the germline V gene. CDR3 nucleotides: TGTGCCAGCAGCTTGGCCGGAGGACTAGCGGGAGGGGGCGAGCAGTACTTC. Encoded protein: CASSLAGGLAGGGEQYF.

The gene calls are TRBV19 and TRBJ2-3; D unclear. The CDR3 covers 14 residues. Germline assignment: CDR1 LNHDA and CDR2 SQIVND (reference sequence). With 3 bases removed from V and 0 bases from J, the gap between germline ends came to 7 bases. The CDR3 sequence is CASSIETSTDTQYF. In DNA, the CDR3 is TGTGCCAGTAGTATCGAAACTAGCACAGATACGCAGTATTTT.

This chain connects TRBV5-4 to TRBJ1-2; 9 nucleotides match TRBD1. This CDR3 is built from 15 residues. V shed 3 bases, J shed 6 bases, and the junction held 9 bases outside the gene matches. CDR1 and CDR2 from the germline V gene are SGHNT and YYREEE (reference sequence). CDR3 in DNA: TGTGCCAGCAGCTCTAAAACAGGGGGCCTAGATGGCTACACCTTC. Translating gives CASSSKTGGLDGYTF.

The rearrangement links TRBV6-5 to TRBJ2-7, with D unclear. The germline V and J ends were trimmed by 7 bases and 3 bases, with 10 bases remaining between them. The germline V gene encodes CDR1 MNHEY and CDR2 SVGAGI. The CDR3 has 12 residues. In nucleotides, the CDR3 is TGTGCCAGCACCCTCGAAGGCTACGAGCAGTACTTC. Amino acids: CASTLEGYEQYF.

The chain uses TRBV5-1 and TRBJ2-3, with a weak D call TRBD2 (6 bases). Germline V gives CDR1 SGHRS, CDR2 YFSETQ. This CDR3 region has 12 residues. The germline V and J ends were trimmed by 3 bases and 4 bases, with 6 bases remaining between them. CDR3 coding DNA: TGCGCCAGCAGCTCGGGAGCAGATACGCAGTATTTT. This codes for CASSSGADTQYF.

This clone was seen a handful of times. The V and J genes are TRBV9 and TRBJ1-5; D unclear. Per the germline V gene, CDR1 is SGDLS and CDR2 is YYNGEE. Trimming removed 0 bases from V and 4 bases from J, with 8 bases in between. CDR3 length equals 14 residues. The CDR3 protein is CASSVAPENQPQHF. The CDR3 DNA follows: TGTGCCAGCAGCGTAGCCCCCGAAAATCAGCCCCAGCATTTT.